The 24 T cell receptor beta chains reported below all come from one sample, sequenced in a study of OX40 agonist ivuxolimab in advanced cancers. Profiled with immunoSEQ multiplex PCR; TCRdb holds only in-frame clones, not every one. This table has about 89,000 clones, roughly 88% appearing once. The sequencing used CD4+ or CD8+ T cells sorted from blood, collected in a trial of the OX40 agonist ivuxolimab. The source of these receptors is an adult with an advanced solid tumor such as melanoma, head and neck, liver or kidney cancer.

The chain has TRBV7-6 and TRBJ1-1, with D possibly TRBD1 on 5 matching bases. From germline, CDR1 is SGHVS and CDR2 FNYEAQ. The V and J ends lost 2 bases and 3 bases respectively, with 16 bases between them. The CDR3 extends over 16 amino acids. The DNA of the CDR3 is TGTGCCAGCAGCTTATTTCGTGGGGCGGGGGACACTGAAGCTTTCTTT. Protein sequence: CASSLFRGAGDTEAFF.

This chain joins TRBV27 and TRBJ2-1; D perhaps matches TRBD2 (6 bases). The length of the CDR3 is 16 residues. V lost 4 bases and J 0 bases, leaving 13 bases between the germline ends. From germline, CDR1 is MNHEY and CDR2 SMNVEV (reference sequence). The CDR3 nucleotides are TGTGCCAGCAGTTCAACCCTAGCGTTCTCCTACAATGAGCAGTTCTTC. Its protein product is CASSSTLAFSYNEQFF.

The chain combines TRBV2 with TRBJ1-5, with 9 bases lining up with TRBD1. The CDR3 covers 15 residues. The germline V gene has CDR1 SNHLY and CDR2 FYNNEI. J was trimmed by 5 bases and V by 5 bases; bases with no gene match: 7. This CDR3 reads CASSLDRGDYQPQHF. The CDR3 DNA follows: TGTGCCAGCAGTCTGGACAGGGGCGATTATCAGCCCCAGCATTTT.

The chain joins TRBV7-6 to TRBJ2-3; D may be TRBD1 or TRBD2 (7 bases each). Germline CDR1 is SGHVS and CDR2 is FNYEAQ. CDR3 length: 14 residues. V was clipped by 6 bases and J by 2 bases, with 12 bases between them. The DNA of the CDR3 is TGTGCCAGCAGGGGGAGGGGGCCCACAGATACGCAGTATTTT. Protein sequence: CASRGRGPTDTQYF.

The chain uses TRBV5-3 and TRBJ2-7, with D unclear. TRBV5-3 is assigned to the ORF class and has an uncertain function. This CDR3 region has 15 residues. V was shortened by 2 bases and J by 3 bases, with 15 bases between the two germline ends. CDR3 sequence reads: CARSFETRTFYEQYF. The CDR3 bases are TGTGCCAGAAGCTTCGAAACTCGCACCTTCTACGAGCAGTACTTC.

The chain joins TRBV27 to TRBJ2-7, with TRBD1 matching 10 bases. The CDR3 has 14 residues. CDR1 MNHEY and CDR2 SMNVEV come from the germline V gene (reference sequence). V was clipped by 8 bases and J by 5 bases; unmatched bases: 9. The CDR3 here is CASGLGQGSHEQYF. DNA of the CDR3: TGTGCCAGCGGCCTGGGACAGGGGTCCCACGAGCAGTACTTC.

V gene TRBV6-5 combines with J gene TRBJ1-4; D is perhaps TRBD1 (6 bases). The germline V gene encodes CDR1 MNHEY and CDR2 SVGAGI. This CDR3 contains 15 residues. With 10 bases removed from V and 0 bases from J, the gap between germline ends came to 15 bases. CDR3 amino acids: CATSEGDATNEKLFF. CDR3 DNA: TGTGCCACCTCCGAGGGGGATGCAACTAATGAAAAACTGTTTTTT.

The chain couples TRBV4-2 to TRBJ2-7; 9 bases agree with TRBD2. Unmatched junction bases numbered 13, after V lost 3 bases and J lost 7 bases. This CDR3 region has 16 residues. Germline loops: CDR1 LGHNA, CDR2 YNFKEQ. CDR3 DNA: TGTGCCAGCAGCCAGCCTGCTGGCGGGGGGGCAGGAGAGCAGTACTTC. Encoded protein: CASSQPAGGGAGEQYF.

The V call is TRBV6-1, the J call TRBJ1-4; a possible D gene is TRBD1 (5 bases). Germline values: CDR1 MNHNS, CDR2 SASEGT. The CDR3 extends over 11 amino acids. Trimming stripped 7 bases from V and 8 bases from J, with 8 bases between. The CDR3 spells CASIYREKLFF. The DNA for the CDR3 is TGTGCCAGCATTTACAGGGAAAAACTGTTTTTT.

The chain combines TRBV19 with TRBJ1-6; 9 bases are a match to TRBD1. The CDR3 loop spans 15 amino acids. CDR1 LNHDA and CDR2 SQIVND come from the germline V gene (reference sequence). V shed 6 bases and J 3 bases; nucleotides not matched to a gene: 3. The CDR3, as DNA: TGTGCCAGTAGGGACAGGGGAAACTATAATTCACCCCTCCACTTT. Translating gives CASRDRGNYNSPLHF.

The chain uses TRBV7-9 and TRBJ2-1; 7 bases align to TRBD2. CDR3 size: 16 residues. Trimming removed 3 bases from V and 2 bases from J; junction bases left unmatched: 7. Germline values: CDR1 SEHNR, CDR2 FQNEAQ (reference sequence). CDR3 sequence reads: CASSFGSGVTYNEQFF. CDR3 DNA sequence: TGTGCCAGCAGCTTCGGGAGCGGGGTTACCTACAATGAGCAGTTCTTC.

The chain links TRBV9 to TRBJ2-3, with no clear D. The V end lost 4 bases, the J end lost 2 bases, and 14 bases lay between the germline ends. Germline CDR1 reads SGDLS; CDR2 reads YYNGEE. The CDR3 has 15 amino acids. In nucleotides, the CDR3 is TGTGCCAGCAGCCCGTACTCTAATCCCACAGATACGCAGTATTTT. It yields the protein CASSPYSNPTDTQYF.

The genes are TRBV7-8 and TRBJ1-6; weak D call: TRBD1 (5 bases). CDR3 length: 12 amino acids. Germline assignment: CDR1 SGHVS and CDR2 FQNEAQ. V lost 5 bases, J lost 6 bases, and 5 bases lay in between. The CDR3, as DNA: TGTGCCAGCAGCGGGACTAATTCACCCCTCCACTTT. Its protein is CASSGTNSPLHF.

This chain connects TRBV2 to TRBJ2-7; 9 bases map to TRBD2. The CDR3 spans 18 residues. Germline assignment: CDR1 SNHLY and CDR2 FYNNEI. V lost 6 bases, J lost 3 bases, and 18 bases stayed unmatched. CDR3 in amino acids: CASSQGRALAGGGYEQYF. The CDR3 region has the DNA TGTGCCAGCAGCCAGGGGAGGGCCTTGGCGGGAGGGGGCTACGAGCAGTACTTC.

J is TRBJ2-7 and V is TRBV5-4; D unclear. This CDR3 is built from 15 residues. Trimming removed 0 bases at V and 3 bases at J, with 13 bases between. The germline CDR1 and CDR2 sequences are SGHNT and YYREEE (reference sequence). CDR3: CASSLAGVVDYEQYF. DNA for the CDR3: TGTGCCAGCAGCTTGGCCGGTGTGGTAGACTACGAGCAGTACTTC.

The table lists this clone with a count of one. The gene calls are TRBV27 and TRBJ1-2; 9 nucleotides align to TRBD1. The junction had 3 bases not matched to a gene; V was cut back by 0 bases and J by 1 base. CDR1 and CDR2 (germline): MNHEY, SMNVEV (reference sequence). The CDR3 is made up of 16 amino acids. For the CDR3, the DNA is TGTGCCAGCAGTTTATCGTGGGACAGGGTTAACTATGGCTACACCTTC. Its protein product is CASSLSWDRVNYGYTF.

The CDR3 DNA reads as TGCGCCAGCAGCCTGGGGTGGTCCTCTAGCACAGATACGCAGTATTTT. Translating it yields CASSLGWSSSTDTQYF. This sequence joins TRBV5-1 and TRBJ2-3; the D is unclear. Germline lookup yields CDR1 SGHRS and CDR2 YFSETQ. The V and J ends lost 4 bases and 0 bases respectively, with 15 bases between them. The CDR3 contains 16 residues.

V and J are TRBV14 and TRBJ2-3; 11 bases fit TRBD2. CDR1 and CDR2 from the germline V gene are SGHDN and FVKESK. The CDR3 covers 17 residues. The trim removed 0 bases at V and 6 bases at J, leaving 8 bases unmatched. CDR3 loop: CASSQDRGLAVPDTQYF. The CDR3 DNA reads as TGTGCCAGCAGCCAAGATCGGGGACTAGCGGTCCCCGATACGCAGTATTTT.

V and J are TRBV18 and TRBJ2-5, with D unclear. The CDR3 sequence is 13 residues long. The germline V and J ends were trimmed by 3 bases and 5 bases, with 10 bases remaining between them. CDR1 and CDR2 from the germline V gene are KGHSH and LQKENI. The DNA for the CDR3 is TGTGCCAGCTCACCGTCTAGGGTGGAGACCCAGTACTTC. Translation gives CASSPSRVETQYF.

This clone has only one observation. The genes are TRBV2 and TRBJ1-5, with D unresolved. Trimming left V 11 bases short and J 0 bases short, with 17 bases between. This CDR3 has 15 residues. CDR1 SNHLY and CDR2 FYNNEI come from the germline V gene. The CDR3 DNA reads as TGTGCCGTAACAAAGGGAAGTTATAGCAATCAGCCCCAGCATTTT. Its translation: CAVTKGSYSNQPQHF.

The chain links TRBV5-1 to TRBJ2-7; D not certain. The CDR3 consists of 14 residues. Germline loops: CDR1 SGHRS, CDR2 YFSETQ. V lost 0 bases and J 0 bases, leaving 7 bases between the germline ends. The CDR3 nucleotides are TGCGCCAGCAGCTTGGGGAGTAGCTCCTACGAGCAGTACTTC. Protein sequence: CASSLGSSSYEQYF.

The chain uses TRBV18 and TRBJ1-1; weak D call: TRBD1 (6 bases). This CDR3 is built from 16 residues. In germline, CDR1 is KGHSH, CDR2 LQKENI. Trimming pared 5 bases from V and 1 base from J, leaving 17 bases between. CDR3 amino acids: CASSSWTALSNTEAFF. For the CDR3, the DNA is TGTGCCAGCTCATCTTGGACAGCCCTCTCGAACACTGAAGCTTTCTTT. The full variable domain, in which reference TRBV18 and TRBJ1-1 provide the parts outside the CDR3, is NAGVMQNPRHLVRRRGQEARLRCSPMKGHSHVYWYRQLPEEGLKFMVYLQKENIIDESGMPKERFSAEFPKEGPSILRIQQVVRGDSAAYFCASSSWTALSNTEAFFGQGTRLTVV.

The rearrangement joins TRBV7-9 to TRBJ1-1; D not certain. V lost 4 bases and J 6 bases, leaving 15 bases between the germline ends. Germline V CDR1 and CDR2: SEHNR, FQNEAQ (reference sequence). This CDR3 comprises 14 residues. CDR3 DNA: TGTGCCAGCAGCTCCTCGCTCGAAGACGCTGAAGCTTTCTTT. Its protein is CASSSSLEDAEAFF.

The chain combines TRBV18 with TRBJ2-5, with a possible D match to TRBD1 (5 bases). The CDR3 is made up of 14 amino acids. The V end was cut by 3 bases, the J end by 1 base, with 9 bases between. Germline V lookup: CDR1 KGHSH, CDR2 LQKENI. The CDR3 protein is CASSPAGPQETQYF. CDR3 bases: TGTGCCAGCTCACCCGCAGGGCCCCAAGAGACCCAGTACTTC.